This TCR beta chain was observed in a study of blood T cells in healthy people across ages. Study-wide points: Diversity of TCR beta correlated strongly with naive T cell percentage.

Details on this clonotype: Its matching antigen is unknown. The junction shows a germline mismatch at one end, possibly a read error.

Primers used in a second PCR of about 7 to 12 cycles were a sample-barcoded 5' primer and a J-beta primer mix. Each cDNA molecule was tagged by a template-switch adaptor with 12 random nucleotides. Sequencing yielded, for each sample, at least 3 million paired-end reads carrying CDR3. Using its own MiXCR run on the 5' RACE reads, TCRdb lists one record per CDR3 protein. The sample contains 800,000 or so distinct CDR3 sequences, just under 25% of which appear only once. A further study also used this sample, focusing on T cells of mothers and their children.

The TCR was taken from a boy between 10 and 17 years old in good health. The sample was blood.

CDR3 DNA sequence: TGTGCCAGCAGTGGGGGGAGTTCGGGCACAGATACGCAGTGTTTT. Its translation is CASSGGSSGTDTQCF. The gene calls are TRBV9 and TRBJ2-3; weak D call: TRBD2 (6 bases). CDR3 length: 15 amino acids. Germline V gives CDR1 SGDLS, CDR2 YYNGEE.